This is a list of T cell receptor beta chains from one sample in a study of blood T cell repertoires in COVID-19. Some clones are missing from TCRdb's copy, which holds only in-frame ones; the method was immunoSEQ multiplex PCR. The repertoire consists of hundreds of thousands of clones, with about four fifths occurring once and the leading ten covering 8.2%. Sample: peripheral blood. These receptors originate from a woman aged 50 to 65 with acute or convalescent COVID-19. CDR3s include the opening cysteine and the closing phenylalanine or tryptophan. Clone size appears in some rows only: once, few, many, or a class for an expanded clone.

clone_size: -; v_call: TRBV2; cdr3_aa: CASSEQGGGNQPQHF
clone_size: few; v_call: TRBV3-1/TRBV3-2; cdr3_aa: CASSQEGGSPLHF
clone_size: -; v_call: TRBV5-8; cdr3_aa: CASSRGQGVTDTQYF
clone_size: -; v_call: TRBV30; cdr3_aa: CAWSTGHYGYTF
clone_size: -; v_call: TRBV6-5; cdr3_aa: CASFDRGATNEKLFF
clone_size: -; v_call: TRBV10-3; cdr3_aa: CAITDPSGTTQAGQFF
clone_size: -; v_call: TRBV5-1; cdr3_aa: CASRGGNEQFF
clone_size: -; v_call: TRBV10-1; cdr3_aa: CASPNRGADTQYF
clone_size: -; v_call: TRBV10-2; cdr3_aa: CASSFDREYGYTF
clone_size: -; v_call: TRBV11-2; cdr3_aa: CASSAPGTGTTDTQYF
clone_size: -; v_call: TRBV28; cdr3_aa: CASTPGLARSANTGELFF
clone_size: -; v_call: TRBV2; cdr3_aa: CASRLSRDFGRRADTQYF
clone_size: -; v_call: TRBV28; cdr3_aa: CASSPLAGSFSEQFF
clone_size: -; v_call: TRBV19; cdr3_aa: CASSMEPRQGGQYF
clone_size: -; v_call: TRBV19; cdr3_aa: CASSSLWDRPKETQYF
clone_size: -; v_call: TRBV24-1; cdr3_aa: CATSDPTGAQPQHF
clone_size: few; v_call: TRBV7-6; cdr3_aa: CASSLGQHNSPLHF
clone_size: once; v_call: TRBV9; cdr3_aa: CASSVDGQAYQPQHF
clone_size: few; v_call: TRBV6-5; cdr3_aa: CASARGTEAFF
clone_size: -; v_call: TRBV28; cdr3_aa: CASIPGGQETQYF
clone_size: -; v_call: TRBV24-1; cdr3_aa: CATSHPASNNEQFF
clone_size: -; v_call: TRBV9; cdr3_aa: CASSGAGAKNIQYF
clone_size: many; v_call: TRBV9; cdr3_aa: CASNLVAGVGETQYF
clone_size: -; v_call: TRBV6-5; cdr3_aa: CASTYREHYNEQFF
clone_size: -; v_call: TRBV15; cdr3_aa: CATSRATVAYEQYF
clone_size: -; v_call: TRBV2; cdr3_aa: CASSPGLGGNEQFF
clone_size: -; v_call: TRBV18; cdr3_aa: CASSPGTGDNTQYF
clone_size: -; v_call: TRBV2; cdr3_aa: CASSPLSYEQYF
clone_size: -; v_call: TRBV7-8; cdr3_aa: CASSLATPRAQETQYF
clone_size: -; v_call: TRBV29-1; cdr3_aa: CSVGGEGYGYTF
clone_size: -; v_call: TRBV7-3; cdr3_aa: CASSLFGGSGETQYF
clone_size: -; v_call: TRBV3-1/TRBV3-2; cdr3_aa: CASSLPGTGELFF
clone_size: -; v_call: TRBV5-4; cdr3_aa: CASSTRRASGRDVTDTQYF
clone_size: -; v_call: TRBV5-1; cdr3_aa: CASSLGDRGTDTQYF
clone_size: -; v_call: TRBV9; cdr3_aa: CASSVGGSTNEKLFF
clone_size: -; v_call: TRBV5-1; cdr3_aa: CASSVRTAKGQASYEQYF
clone_size: -; v_call: TRBV10-1; cdr3_aa: CASKGLAGPETQYF
clone_size: -; v_call: TRBV27; cdr3_aa: CASRSGTGTQYF
clone_size: -; v_call: TRBV13; cdr3_aa: CASSLGTGDQPQHF
clone_size: -; v_call: TRBV5-4; cdr3_aa: CASSPLAEVLGEQFF
clone_size: once; v_call: TRBV5-1; cdr3_aa: CASSVGLAGGLASTDTQYF
clone_size: -; v_call: TRBV12-3/TRBV12-4; cdr3_aa: CASSFSLNQPQHF
clone_size: -; v_call: TRBV14; cdr3_aa: CASSQGSKTGKHRRDTQYF
clone_size: once; v_call: TRBV10-3; cdr3_aa: CAISERQADGELFF
clone_size: -; v_call: TRBV2; cdr3_aa: CASSEHRGPDTQYF
clone_size: once; v_call: TRBV7-9; cdr3_aa: CASSLGGGNTEAFF
clone_size: many; v_call: TRBV3-1/TRBV3-2; cdr3_aa: CASSQDLTGDNQETQYF
clone_size: -; v_call: TRBV7-2; cdr3_aa: CASGERETQYF
clone_size: -; v_call: TRBV19; cdr3_aa: CASSLGAGTTDTQYF
clone_size: few; v_call: TRBV28; cdr3_aa: CASSSTSGGSYEQYF
clone_size: -; v_call: TRBV28; cdr3_aa: CASSLRGAGDTIYF
clone_size: -; v_call: TRBV5-1; cdr3_aa: CASSLKREFDYEQYF
clone_size: -; v_call: TRBV5-4; cdr3_aa: CASSLGAGAKNIQYF
clone_size: -; v_call: TRBV6-5; cdr3_aa: CASRLQGLHEQFF
clone_size: once; v_call: TRBV19; cdr3_aa: CASSLPFSPQHF
clone_size: -; v_call: TRBV28; cdr3_aa: CASSSRTGAMNTEAFF
clone_size: -; v_call: TRBV30; cdr3_aa: CAWSVAVYEQYF
clone_size: -; v_call: TRBV2; cdr3_aa: CASRRDRGYTEAFF
clone_size: -; v_call: TRBV27; cdr3_aa: CASSSVRWSGELFF
clone_size: -; v_call: TRBV7-6; cdr3_aa: CASSLEPSGRGNEQYF